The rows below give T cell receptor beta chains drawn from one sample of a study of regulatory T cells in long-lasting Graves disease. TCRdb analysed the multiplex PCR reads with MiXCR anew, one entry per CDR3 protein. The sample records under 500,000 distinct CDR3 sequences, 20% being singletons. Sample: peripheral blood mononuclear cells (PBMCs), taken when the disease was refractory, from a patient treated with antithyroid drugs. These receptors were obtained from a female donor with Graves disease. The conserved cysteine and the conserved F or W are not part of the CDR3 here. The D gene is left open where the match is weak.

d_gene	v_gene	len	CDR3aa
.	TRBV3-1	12	ASSPQPEYYEQY
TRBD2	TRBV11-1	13	ASTLAGENTDTQY
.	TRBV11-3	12	ASSRAGNTGELF
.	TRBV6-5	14	ASSSISGLPGYEQY
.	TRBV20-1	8	SDRLTEAF
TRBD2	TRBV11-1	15	ASSLVLAGSSYNEQF
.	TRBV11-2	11	ASSTGINQPQH
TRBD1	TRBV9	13	ASSPDRGLAGELF
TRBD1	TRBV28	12	ASSATGVGETQY
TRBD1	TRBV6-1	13	ASSEIIDRAYGYT
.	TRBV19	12	ASSMEGQRETQY
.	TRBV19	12	ASTGRDSNQPQH
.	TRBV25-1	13	ASSGRGLPVLGYT
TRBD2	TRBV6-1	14	ASSPLAGPDTGELF
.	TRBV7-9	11	ASGYGGSTEAF
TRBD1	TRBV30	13	AWRAAGTGGNIQY
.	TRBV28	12	ASSFVGKTYEQY
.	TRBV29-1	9	SVRFRGGYT
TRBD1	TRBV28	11	ASISSGGQPQH
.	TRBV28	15	ASSLPPLPTIGYEQY
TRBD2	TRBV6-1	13	ASSQRGLAKNIQY
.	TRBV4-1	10	ASSRQDTEAF
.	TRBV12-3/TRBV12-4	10	ASTGGDEKLF
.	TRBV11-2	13	ASSATEVLGTEAF
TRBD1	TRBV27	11	ASSSTGGGEQY
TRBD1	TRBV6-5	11	ASSYTGAYEQY
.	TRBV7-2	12	ASSLVSDNSPLH
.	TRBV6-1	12	ASSQGYSSYEQY
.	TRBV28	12	ASSLWGDYNEQF
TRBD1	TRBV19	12	ASSAGTGGNEQY
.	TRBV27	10	ASSSGLMEQY
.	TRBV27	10	ASRSLNYEQY
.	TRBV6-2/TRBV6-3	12	ASSLLLNGSPLH
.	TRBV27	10	ASSLNSYEQY
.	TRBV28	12	ASSLFRVRNEAF
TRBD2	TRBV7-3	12	ASSTGLAPGELF
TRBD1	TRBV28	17	ASSSPDLIQGDANYGYT
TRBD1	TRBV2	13	ASDTGTGRNQPQH
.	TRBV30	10	AWSAGGYGYT
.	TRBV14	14	ASSRGRRTDQETQY